These 22 T cell receptor beta chains were sequenced from one sample in a study of T cell responses to AZD1222 COVID-19 vaccine. TCRdb's copy holds only in-frame clones and misses some; the assay was immunoSEQ multiplex PCR. The profile shows 55,000 to 65,000 clones, approximately 88% of them singletons. The sequencing here drew on peripheral blood, taken on day 0 of AZD1222 vaccination. Receptors originate from an adult in good health.

The CDR3 bases are TGTGCCAGCAGTGAATGGGAAAGCCATTCACCCCTCCACTTT. Translation gives CASSEWESHSPLHF. The chain uses TRBV6-1 and TRBJ1-6; no clear D gene. The germline V gene encodes CDR1 MNHNS and CDR2 SASEGT. V lost 2 bases and J lost 8, with 10 bases in between. The CDR3 runs 14 residues.

The gene calls are TRBV29-1 and TRBJ1-1, with 9 bases lining up with TRBD1. The CDR3 spans 14 residues. The V gene's germline CDR1 is SQVTM and CDR2 ANQGSEA. J gave up 5 bases and V 4 bases, and 8 bases lay outside the gene matches. The CDR3 DNA sequence: TGCAGCGTTGGTCTGACAGGGGGATTGACTGAAGCTTTCTTT. It encodes CSVGLTGGLTEAFF.

V gene TRBV5-8 combines with J gene TRBJ2-7, with a possible D match to TRBD2 (5 bases). Germline CDR1 reads SGHTS; CDR2 reads YDEGEE. This CDR3 has 13 amino acids. V gave up 5 bases and J gave up 3 bases, with 12 bases separating them. The CDR3 bases are TGTGCCAGCAGTGCCGGACTGAGCTACGAGCAGTACTTC. Amino acid sequence: CASSAGLSYEQYF. The full variable domain, rest sourced from reference TRBV5-8 and TRBJ2-7, is EAGVTQSPTHLIKTRGQQATLRCSPISGHTSVYWYQQALGLGLQFLLWYDEGEERNRGNFPPRFSGRQFPNYSSELNVNALELEDSALYLCASSAGLSYEQYFGPGTRLTVT.

The CDR3 DNA sequence: TGTGCCAGTAGTAGGGGGGTCCCTGGCTACACCTTC. Translated, it gives CASSRGVPGYTF. V gene TRBV19 combines with J gene TRBJ1-2, with D tentatively TRBD1 (5 bases). Trimming removed 4 bases at V and 7 bases at J, with 10 bases between. The CDR3 length is 12 residues. Germline values: CDR1 LNHDA, CDR2 SQIVND (reference sequence).

V and J are TRBV6-5 and TRBJ2-7; 7 nucleotides match TRBD2. The junction had 7 bases not matched to a gene; V was cut back by 8 bases and J by 3 bases. This CDR3 region has 13 residues. Per the germline V gene, CDR1 is MNHEY and CDR2 is SVGAGI. The DNA for the CDR3 is TGTGCCAGCGGGACTACACTTTACTACGAGCAGTACTTC. Translating gives CASGTTLYYEQYF.

This chain links TRBV6-5 with TRBJ2-1, with 8 bases aligning to TRBD2. CDR1 and CDR2 (germline): MNHEY, SVGAGI. The J segment lost 5 bases and the V segment lost 8 bases, leaving 8 bases of the junction unmatched. The CDR3 has 14 residues. Here the CDR3 reads CASRRAGEHNEQFF. The DNA of the CDR3 is TGTGCCAGCCGCCGAGCGGGAGAACACAATGAGCAGTTCTTC.

V is TRBV7-2 and J is TRBJ2-5, with 15 bases fitting TRBD2. CDR1 and CDR2 (germline): SGHTA, FQGNSA. The junction had 8 bases not matched to a gene; V was cut back by 4 bases and J by 5 bases. The CDR3 has 17 residues. Here the CDR3 reads CASSSGLAGGPGETQYF. The CDR3 DNA sequence: TGTGCCAGCAGCTCAGGACTAGCGGGAGGGCCAGGGGAGACCCAGTACTTC.

The chain links TRBV7-2 to TRBJ1-2; TRBD1 is a possible D gene (5 bases). Germline CDR1 and CDR2: SGHTA and FQGNSA. The CDR3 sequence is 14 residues long. Trimming left V 6 bases short and J 0 bases short, with 11 bases between. The CDR3 loop reads CASRSRGANYGYTF. In nucleotides, the CDR3 is TGTGCCAGCAGATCCCGGGGCGCTAACTATGGCTACACCTTC.

The V call is TRBV5-8, the J call TRBJ1-5; no reliable D call. CDR3 length: 12 residues. Looked up from germline, CDR1 is SGHTS and CDR2 is YDEGEE. The V and J ends lost 4 bases and 6 bases respectively, with 8 bases between them. The CDR3 spells CASSSGGQPQHF. CDR3 sequence (DNA): TGTGCCAGCAGCAGTGGTGGTCAGCCCCAGCATTTT.

A single count supports this clone. The CDR3 nucleotides read TGTGCCAGTTCGAAAGCCTACGAGCAGTACTTC. Translated: CASSKAYEQYF. The chain links TRBV19 to TRBJ2-7, with D unclear. The length of the CDR3 is 11 residues. The V end was cut by 8 bases, the J end by 2 bases, with 7 bases between. The germline gives CDR1 LNHDA, CDR2 SQIVND (reference sequence). Filled out from reference TRBV19 and TRBJ2-7, the complete variable domain reads DGGITQSPKYLFRKEGQNVTLSCEQNLNHDAMYWYRQDPGQGLRLIYYSQIVNDFQKGDIAEGYSVSREKKESFPLTVTSAQKNPTAFYLCASSKAYEQYFGPGTRLTVT.

For the CDR3, the DNA is TGTGCCAGCAGTCCTGAGGGCTATGGCTACACCTTC. It codes for CASSPEGYGYTF. The chain couples TRBV12-3 or TRBV12-4 to TRBJ1-2; D uncertain. Trimming stripped 5 bases from V and 4 bases from J, with 8 bases between. CDR3 length: 12 residues.

This chain uses TRBV7-3 with TRBJ1-1; 8 bases align to TRBD1. The CDR3 spans 17 residues. Germline lookup yields CDR1 SGHTA and CDR2 FQGTGA. V shed 5 bases and J 5 bases; nucleotides not matched to a gene: 16. CDR3 loop: CASSPTDRGLGRTEAFF. For the CDR3, the DNA is TGTGCCAGCAGCCCGACCGACAGGGGCTTAGGGAGGACTGAAGCTTTCTTT.

The V gene is TRBV12-3 or TRBV12-4, the J gene TRBJ2-3; D uncertain. This CDR3 has 12 residues. The V end was cut by 1 base, the J end by 5 bases, with 4 bases between. CDR3 loop: CASSLVGDTQYF. The CDR3 bases are TGTGCCAGCAGTTTAGTGGGAGATACGCAGTATTTT.

The chain joins TRBV4-1 to TRBJ1-4; D may be TRBD1 (5 bases). The CDR3 is made up of 13 amino acids. The V gene lost 3 bases and the J gene lost 8 bases, with 10 bases spanning the gap. Germline V CDR1 and CDR2: MGHRA, YSYEKL. Here the CDR3 reads CASSHPGAEKLFF. CDR3 nucleotide sequence: TGCGCCAGCAGCCACCCCGGGGCCGAAAAACTGTTTTTT.

This clone appeared a single time. The chain is built from TRBV6-5 and TRBJ1-2; D not resolved. The germline V gene has CDR1 MNHEY and CDR2 SVGAGI. Deletions cut 3 bases from V and 2 bases from J, with 13 bases between. The CDR3 spans 15 residues. For the CDR3, the DNA is TGTGCCAGCAGTTATGCGCGGGGAGCGAACTATGGCTACACCTTC. Translating it yields CASSYARGANYGYTF.

This chain uses TRBV19 with TRBJ1-4, with a weak D call TRBD1 (5 bases). V was clipped by 6 bases and J by 2 bases, with 7 bases between them. From germline, CDR1 is LNHDA and CDR2 SQIVND (reference sequence). The CDR3 has 13 amino acids. The DNA of the CDR3 is TGTGCCAGTAGGGGACGGACTAATGAAAAACTGTTTTTT. It translates to CASRGRTNEKLFF.

The chain is built from TRBV5-1 and TRBJ2-3; no firm D call. V shed 0 bases and J shed 5 bases, with 7 bases lying between them. This CDR3 region has 13 residues. Germline V gives CDR1 SGHRS, CDR2 YFSETQ. CDR3 sequence reads: CASSLAEQDTQYF. The CDR3 DNA follows: TGCGCCAGCAGCTTGGCCGAACAAGATACGCAGTATTTT. The full variable domain, rest sourced from reference TRBV5-1 and TRBJ2-3, is KAGVTQTPRYLIKTRGQQVTLSCSPISGHRSVSWYQQTPGQGLQFLFEYFSETQRNKGNFPGRFSGRQFSNSRSEMNVSTLELGDSALYLCASSLAEQDTQYFGPGTRLTVL.

CDR3 amino acids: CASSPGTSGRVGRETQYF. The CDR3 nucleotides are TGTGCCAGCAGCCCCGGGACTAGCGGGAGAGTGGGAAGGGAGACCCAGTACTTC. The chain combines TRBV7-2 with TRBJ2-5, with 14 bases identical to TRBD2. The V gene's germline CDR1 is SGHTA and CDR2 FQGNSA. This CDR3 is built from 18 residues. The ends lost 5 bases at V and 5 bases at J; junction bases unmatched: 13.

The chain recombines TRBV19 with TRBJ1-2; D gene uncertain. The length of the CDR3 is 12 residues. Germline V gene sequence: CDR1 LNHDA, CDR2 SQIVND (reference sequence). V shed 7 bases and J shed 3 bases, with 9 bases lying between them. The CDR3 protein is CASTNNHYGYTF. DNA for the CDR3: TGTGCCAGTACGAACAACCACTATGGCTACACCTTC.

Here the CDR3 reads CASSTDRDFNGPQHF. The CDR3 region has the DNA TGTGCCAGTAGTACTGACAGGGACTTCAATGGGCCCCAGCATTTT. The chain couples TRBV19 to TRBJ1-5; 7 nucleotides line up with TRBD1. Germline V gene data show CDR1 as LNHDA and CDR2 as SQIVND (reference sequence). The CDR3 is made up of 15 amino acids. J gave up 9 bases and V 4 bases, and 12 bases lay outside the gene matches.

This clone was counted a few times. This chain joins TRBV30 and TRBJ2-7, with 9 bases identical to TRBD2. Germline trimming cut 3 bases from V and 2 bases from J; bases unmatched to any gene: 14. CDR1 and CDR2 (germline): GTSNPN, SVGIG (reference sequence). This CDR3 contains 17 residues. The CDR3 bases are TGTGCCTGGAGCCCACCCCCCCGACTAGCGGCAACCTACGAGCAGTACTTC. Residues: CAWSPPPRLAATYEQYF. Together with reference TRBV30 and TRBJ2-7, the CDR3 gives the full variable domain: SQTIHQWPATLVQPVGSPLSLECTVEGTSNPNLYWYRQAAGRGLQLLFYSVGIGQISSEVPQNLSASRPQDRQFILSSKKLLLSDSGFYLCAWSPPPRLAATYEQYFGPGTRLTVT.

The rearrangement links TRBV19 to TRBJ1-2; D ambiguous. This CDR3 is 13 amino acids long. From germline, CDR1 is LNHDA and CDR2 SQIVND (reference sequence). V lost 4 bases to trimming and J lost 2 bases, with 8 bases between them. CDR3 nucleotide sequence: TGTGCCAGTAGTAGGACGGAGAACTATGGCTACACCTTC. It yields the protein CASSRTENYGYTF. The variable domain in full, with the rest retrieved from reference TRBV19 and TRBJ1-2, is DGGITQSPKYLFRKEGQNVTLSCEQNLNHDAMYWYRQDPGQGLRLIYYSQIVNDFQKGDIAEGYSVSREKKESFPLTVTSAQKNPTAFYLCASSRTENYGYTFGSGTRLTVV.